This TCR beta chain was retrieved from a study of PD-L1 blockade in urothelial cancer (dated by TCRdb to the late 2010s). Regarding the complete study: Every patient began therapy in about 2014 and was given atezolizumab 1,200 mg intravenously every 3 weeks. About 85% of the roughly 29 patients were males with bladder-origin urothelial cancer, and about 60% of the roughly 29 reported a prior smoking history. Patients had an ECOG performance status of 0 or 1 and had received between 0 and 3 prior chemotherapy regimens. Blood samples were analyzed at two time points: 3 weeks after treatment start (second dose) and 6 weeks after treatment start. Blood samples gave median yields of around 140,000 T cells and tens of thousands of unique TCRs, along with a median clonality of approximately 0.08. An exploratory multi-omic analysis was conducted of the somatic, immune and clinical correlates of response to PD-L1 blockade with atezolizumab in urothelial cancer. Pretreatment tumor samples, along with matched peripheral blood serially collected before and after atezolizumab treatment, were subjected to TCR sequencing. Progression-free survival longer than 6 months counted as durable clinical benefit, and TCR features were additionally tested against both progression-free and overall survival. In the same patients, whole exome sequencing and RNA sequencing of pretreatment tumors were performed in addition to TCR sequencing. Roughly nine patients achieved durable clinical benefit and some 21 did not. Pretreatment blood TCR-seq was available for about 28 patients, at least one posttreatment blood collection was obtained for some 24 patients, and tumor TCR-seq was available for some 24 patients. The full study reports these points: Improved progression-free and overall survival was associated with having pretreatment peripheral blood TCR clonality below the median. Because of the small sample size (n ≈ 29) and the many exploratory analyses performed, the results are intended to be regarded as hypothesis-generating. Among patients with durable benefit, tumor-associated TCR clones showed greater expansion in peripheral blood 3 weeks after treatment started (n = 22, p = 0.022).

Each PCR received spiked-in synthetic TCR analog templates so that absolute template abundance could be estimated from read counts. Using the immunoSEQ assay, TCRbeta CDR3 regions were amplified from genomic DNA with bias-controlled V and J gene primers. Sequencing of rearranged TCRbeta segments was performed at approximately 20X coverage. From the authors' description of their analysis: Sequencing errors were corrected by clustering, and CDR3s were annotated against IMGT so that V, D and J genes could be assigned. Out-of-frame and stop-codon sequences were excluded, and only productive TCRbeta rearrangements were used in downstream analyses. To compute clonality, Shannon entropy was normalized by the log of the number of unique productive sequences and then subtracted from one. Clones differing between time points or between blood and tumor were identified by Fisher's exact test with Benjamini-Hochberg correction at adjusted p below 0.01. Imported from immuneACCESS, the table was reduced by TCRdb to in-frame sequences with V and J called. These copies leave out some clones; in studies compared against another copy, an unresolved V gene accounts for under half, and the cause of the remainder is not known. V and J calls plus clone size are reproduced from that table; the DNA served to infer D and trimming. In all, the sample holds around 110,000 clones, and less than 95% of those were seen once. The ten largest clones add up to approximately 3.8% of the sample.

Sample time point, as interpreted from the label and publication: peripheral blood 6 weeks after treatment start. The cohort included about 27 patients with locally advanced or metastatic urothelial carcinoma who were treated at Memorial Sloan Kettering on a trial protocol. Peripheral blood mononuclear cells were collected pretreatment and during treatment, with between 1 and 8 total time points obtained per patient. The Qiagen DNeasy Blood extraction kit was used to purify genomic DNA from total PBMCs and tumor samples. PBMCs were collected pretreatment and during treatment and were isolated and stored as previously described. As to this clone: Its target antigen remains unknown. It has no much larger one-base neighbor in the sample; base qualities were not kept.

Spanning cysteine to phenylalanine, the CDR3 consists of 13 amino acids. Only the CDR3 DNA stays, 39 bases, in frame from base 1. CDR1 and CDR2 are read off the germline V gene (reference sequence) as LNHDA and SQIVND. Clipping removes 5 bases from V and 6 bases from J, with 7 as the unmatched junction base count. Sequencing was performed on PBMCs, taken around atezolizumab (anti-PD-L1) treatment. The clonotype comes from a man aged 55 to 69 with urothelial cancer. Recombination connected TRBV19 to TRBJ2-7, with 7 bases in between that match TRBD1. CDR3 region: CASSSKTGSEQYF. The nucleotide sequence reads TGTGCCAGTAGTTCAAAGACAGGGTCCGAGCAGTACTTC.